This TCR beta chain was captured by sequencing in a study of blood T cells in healthy people across ages. In the case of this clonotype: At one boundary the junction diverges from the germline segment, which might be a read error.

The authors ran a second PCR of 7 to 11 cycles using a sample-barcoded 5' primer and a J-beta primer mix. In TCRdb, the 5' RACE reads were re-called with MiXCR into one record per CDR3 protein. The sample yields more than 700,000 distinct CDR3 sequences, 53% seen once. Specimen: blood. The receptor was isolated from a man at least 80 years old in good health.

CDR3 in amino acids: CTSSSGQPLHF. CDR3 sequence (DNA): TGTACCAGCAGTTCCGGACAACCGCTCCACTTT. V gene TRBV27 combines with J gene TRBJ1-6; weak D call: TRBD1 (5 bases). The CDR3 covers 11 residues. The germline gives CDR1 MNHEY, CDR2 SMNVEV (reference sequence).